This is a list of T cell receptor beta chains from one sample in a study of beta chain features in type 1 diabetes. Profiling relied on immunoSEQ multiplex PCR, and the TCRdb table lists in-frame clones only, not all of them. The sample carries around 690,000 clones, roughly 12% recorded once. Sequenced input: naive CD4+ T cells from blood. Source of these receptors: a man aged 25-45 years with type 1 diabetes. The conserved cysteine and the conserved F or W are not part of the CDR3 here. A D gene is named only where the DNA matches it firmly.

J	V	D	length	CDR3
TRBJ2-7	TRBV7-6	-	11	ASSRTELYEQY
TRBJ2-1	TRBV30	-	12	AWSVSRRYNEQF
TRBJ1-4	TRBV7-9	-	14	ASSAVGQAYNEKLF
TRBJ1-4	TRBV28	-	9	ASSPREILF
TRBJ1-5	TRBV7-9	TRBD1	10	ASSSGGQPQH
TRBJ2-3	TRBV9	-	14	ASSVGTRDSTDTQY
TRBJ1-2	TRBV10-3	-	10	AISDRGYGYT
TRBJ2-5	TRBV15	-	14	ATSPGLSGGQETQY
TRBJ1-4	TRBV29-1	-	10	SVVGEGEKLF
TRBJ1-5	TRBV27	TRBD1	13	ASRLQGAGNQPQH
TRBJ1-5	TRBV7-2	-	12	ASSLGDPNQPQH
TRBJ2-3	TRBV5-6	-	12	ASSLGDIKDTQY